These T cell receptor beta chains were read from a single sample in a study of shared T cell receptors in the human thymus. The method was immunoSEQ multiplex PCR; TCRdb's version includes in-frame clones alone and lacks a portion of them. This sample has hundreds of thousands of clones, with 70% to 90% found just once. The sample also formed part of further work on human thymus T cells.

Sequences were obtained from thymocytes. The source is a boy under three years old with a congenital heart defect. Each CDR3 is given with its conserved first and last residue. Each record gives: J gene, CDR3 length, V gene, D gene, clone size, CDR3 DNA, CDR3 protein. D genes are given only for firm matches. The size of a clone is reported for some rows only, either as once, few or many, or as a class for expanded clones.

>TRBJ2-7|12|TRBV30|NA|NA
TGTGCCTTTGCCAGGGGTTCCCACGAGCAGTACTTC
CAFARGSHEQYF
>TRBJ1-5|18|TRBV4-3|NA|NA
TGCGCCAGCAGCCAAGGTCCCCCGACTGACAGAGGCAATCAGCCCCAGCATTTT
CASSQGPPTDRGNQPQHF
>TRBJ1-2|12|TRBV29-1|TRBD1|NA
TGCAGCGGGGACAGGGGAGAACATGGCTACACCTTC
CSGDRGEHGYTF
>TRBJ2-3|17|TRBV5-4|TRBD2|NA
TGTGCCAGCAGCTTGGGAGTAGCGGGGGGTAGCACAGATACGCAGTATTTT
CASSLGVAGGSTDTQYF
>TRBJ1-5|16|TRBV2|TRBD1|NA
TGTGCCAGCAGTTACTACCTGGGACAGGGGGATCAGCCCCAGCATTTT
CASSYYLGQGDQPQHF
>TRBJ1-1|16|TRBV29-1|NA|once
TGCAGCGCCGAGTATGATGACACCCCCATGAACACCGAAGCTTTCTTT
CSAEYDDTPMNTEAFF
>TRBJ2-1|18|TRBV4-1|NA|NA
TGCGCCAGCAGCCGACATAGAGGGGGTTACTACTACTACAATGAGCAGTTCTTC
CASSRHRGGYYYYNEQFF
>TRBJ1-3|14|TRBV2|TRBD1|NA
TGTGCCAGCAGCCGGGGACAGGGAGGAAACACCATATATTTT
CASSRGQGGNTIYF
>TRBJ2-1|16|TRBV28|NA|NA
TGTGCCAGCACTCCAGAGGGGGGAGGGCCTTACAATGAGCAGTTCTTC
CASTPEGGGPYNEQFF
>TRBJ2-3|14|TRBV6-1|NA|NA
TGTGCCAGCACCGGCGGGGAGAGGGCAGATACGCAGTATTTT
CASTGGERADTQYF
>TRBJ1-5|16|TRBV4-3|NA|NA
TGCGCCAGCAGCCAAGATCACAGCTTTAGCAATCAGCCCCAGCATTTT
CASSQDHSFSNQPQHF